The 14 T cell receptor beta chains below all came from one sample that was sequenced in a study of blood T cell repertoires in COVID-19. Some clones are missing from TCRdb's copy, which holds only in-frame ones; the method was immunoSEQ multiplex PCR. This table holds just under 150,000 clones, 87% found once. The sequencing sample was made of peripheral blood. These receptors all stem from a woman between 45 and 60 years old with active or convalescent COVID-19.

J is TRBJ1-5 and V is TRBV3-1 (or the pseudogene TRBV3-2), with D perhaps matching TRBD1 (5 bases). The germline gives CDR1 LGHDT, CDR2 YNNKEL (reference sequence). The ends were cut back, 1 base at V and 3 bases at J, with 7 bases in the middle. The CDR3 runs to 14 residues. CDR3 nucleotide sequence: TGTGCCAGCAGCCAAGGACAGATCAATCAGCCCCAGCATTTT. Amino acid sequence: CASSQGQINQPQHF.

This chain connects TRBV7-9 to TRBJ2-7; a possible D gene is TRBD1 (5 bases). CDR1 is SEHNR, CDR2 FQNEAQ, per germline (reference sequence). Trimming took 5 bases from V and 2 from J, leaving 10 bases between them. The CDR3 contains 13 residues. CDR3 residues: CASSLTGAYEQYF. Here the CDR3 DNA reads TGTGCCAGCAGCCTTACAGGTGCCTACGAGCAGTACTTC.

The rearrangement uses TRBV18 and TRBJ2-1; D ambiguous. This CDR3 contains 13 residues. The V end was cut by 3 bases, the J end by 4 bases, with 7 bases between. Germline V lookup: CDR1 KGHSH, CDR2 LQKENI. The DNA for the CDR3 is TGTGCCAGCTCACCTCCAAATTACAATGAGCAGTTCTTC. Protein: CASSPPNYNEQFF.

The V call is TRBV10-1, the J call TRBJ2-2; no reliable D call. The V gene lost 6 bases and the J gene lost 3 bases, with 23 bases spanning the gap. The germline V gene has CDR1 WNHNN and CDR2 SYGVQD (reference sequence). This CDR3 is 18 amino acids long. The CDR3: CASSLLGLQTPYTGELFF. For the CDR3, the DNA is TGCGCCAGCAGCCTCCTCGGTCTTCAGACTCCGTACACCGGGGAGCTGTTTTTT.

The chain uses TRBV14 and TRBJ1-6; maybe TRBD1 (5 bases). The V gene lost 6 bases and the J gene lost 7 bases, with 10 bases spanning the gap. Germline values: CDR1 SGHDN, CDR2 FVKESK. The CDR3 consists of 13 residues. The CDR3 DNA follows: TGTGCCAGCAGGCGGGACGGCAATTCACCCCTCCACTTT. Translation gives CASRRDGNSPLHF.

This chain joins TRBV4-3 and TRBJ1-6, with D possibly TRBD1 on 6 matching bases. CDR3 length equals 18 residues. CDR1 is LGHNA and CDR2 is YSLEER in the germline V gene. The germline V and J ends were trimmed by 0 bases and 0 bases, with 12 bases remaining between them. The CDR3 sequence is CASSQEDSVSSYNSPLHF. As DNA, the CDR3 is TGCGCCAGCAGCCAAGAGGACAGTGTCAGCTCCTATAATTCACCCCTCCACTTT.

The V gene is TRBV5-1, the J gene TRBJ1-1, with D possibly TRBD1 on 6 matching bases. The CDR3 is 13 amino acids. CDR1 and CDR2 (germline): SGHRS, YFSETQ. Trimming cost V 3 bases and J 5 bases, with 11 bases left between them. CDR3 coding DNA: TGCGCCAGCAGCTCACCGGGACATACTGAAGCTTTCTTT. It is translated as CASSSPGHTEAFF.

This chain connects TRBV2 to TRBJ2-5; D might be TRBD2 (7 bases). Germline values: CDR1 SNHLY, CDR2 FYNNEI. The CDR3 loop spans 14 amino acids. Trimming took 9 bases from V and 5 from J, leaving 19 bases between them. DNA of the CDR3: TGTGCCAGTTCCCCCGGGGGGCCCCGTGAGACCCAGTACTTC. Translated, it gives CASSPGGPRETQYF.

The rearrangement uses TRBV25-1 and TRBJ2-5; no reliable D call. The V end was cut by 1 base, the J end by 5 bases, with 17 bases between. The CDR3 length is 16 residues. Germline values: CDR1 MGHDK, CDR2 SYGVNS. This CDR3 reads CASSESRQTRRETQYF. The DNA of the CDR3 is TGTGCCAGCAGTGAATCTCGGCAGACACGACGGGAGACCCAGTACTTC.

Written as DNA, the CDR3 is TGTGCCAGCAGCCCCCGGACAGGGGAGGGTGACTATGGCTACACCTTC. It specifies CASSPRTGEGDYGYTF. This rearrangement joins TRBV5-4 to TRBJ1-2; 9 nucleotides line up with TRBD1. CDR1 is SGHNT, CDR2 YYREEE, per germline (reference sequence). The CDR3 consists of 16 residues. J gave up 3 bases and V 4 bases, and 10 bases lay outside the gene matches.

This clone is a singleton in its sample. This chain connects TRBV7-9 to TRBJ2-3, with D possibly being TRBD2 (5 bases). The germline CDR1 and CDR2 sequences are SEHNR and FQNEAQ (reference sequence). V was clipped by 5 bases and J by 1 base, with 13 bases between them. The CDR3 runs 15 residues. This chain's CDR3 is CASSRALRGTDTQYF. The CDR3 bases are TGTGCCAGCAGCCGTGCTTTGAGGGGCACAGATACGCAGTATTTT.

The V and J genes are TRBV7-3 and TRBJ1-2; D ambiguous. CDR3 size: 13 residues. Trimming took 2 bases from V and 6 from J, leaving 10 bases between them. The germline V gene encodes CDR1 SGHTA and CDR2 FQGTGA. The CDR3 DNA reads as TGTGCCAGCAGCTTAGTGCCCGGGGATGGCTACACCTTC. Residues: CASSLVPGDGYTF.

The chain carries TRBV27 and TRBJ2-5, with D maybe TRBD2 (6 bases). Germline V CDR1 and CDR2: MNHEY, SMNVEV (reference sequence). Trimming removed 3 bases from V and 5 bases from J, with 22 bases in between. This CDR3 region has 17 residues. CDR3 sequence reads: CASSFGGTGARSETQYF. The CDR3 DNA follows: TGTGCCAGCAGTTTCGGAGGGACCGGGGCTAGGAGCGAGACCCAGTACTTC.

The V gene is TRBV19, the J gene TRBJ2-5; TRBD1 matches 7 bases. V shed 4 bases and J 2 bases; nucleotides not matched to a gene: 10. There are 16 residues in the CDR3. Germline loops: CDR1 LNHDA, CDR2 SQIVND (reference sequence). The CDR3: CASSNSPGTAQETQYF. Here the CDR3 DNA reads TGTGCCAGTAGTAACTCTCCCGGGACAGCTCAAGAGACCCAGTACTTC.